These 14 T cell receptor beta chains came from one sample sequenced in a study of shared clonotypes between healthy human individuals. Some clones are missing from TCRdb's copy, which holds only in-frame ones; the method was immunoSEQ multiplex PCR. The sample holds more than 2,000,000 clones, more than 90% seen once. Material for sequencing was naive CD4+ T cells sorted from blood. Described subset: CD45RA+ positively selected. These TCRs come from a man younger than 35 in good health.

The chain recombines TRBV5-1 with TRBJ2-3; TRBD2 matches 9 bases. This CDR3 contains 14 residues. Germline values: CDR1 SGHRS, CDR2 YFSETQ. V lost 3 bases and J lost 6; bases outside the gene matches: 5. The DNA for the CDR3 is TGCGCCAGCAGCTATAGCGGGGGAGGGGATACGCAGTATTTT. Translation gives CASSYSGGGDTQYF.

Comments on this clone: Other nucleotide sequences from this sample produce the same CDR3. The V and J genes are TRBV5-1 and TRBJ2-1; D gene unclear. Between the trimmed V and J ends, which lost 0 bases and 5 bases, there was a span of 6 bases. There are 13 residues in the CDR3. Germline V gene sequence: CDR1 SGHRS, CDR2 YFSETQ. CDR3 region: CASSLGRNNEQFF. As DNA, the CDR3 is TGCGCCAGCAGCTTGGGCAGGAACAATGAGCAGTTCTTC.

The rearrangement uses TRBV5-3 and TRBJ2-1; 8 positions match TRBD2. Being an ORF, TRBV5-3 has a function that is uncertain. V was pared by 0 bases and J by 3 bases, with 5 bases of the junction left unmatched. CDR3 length equals 16 residues. The CDR3 reads CARSLVGAGGYNEQFF. The CDR3 bases are TGTGCCAGAAGCTTGGTCGGCGCGGGAGGCTACAATGAGCAGTTCTTC.

The chain couples TRBV5-6 to TRBJ1-3; weak D call: TRBD1 (6 bases). Looked up from germline, CDR1 is SGHDT and CDR2 is YYEEEE. Trimming took off 0 bases at V and 4 bases at J, with 14 bases between the two ends. The CDR3 extends over 16 amino acids. CDR3 in amino acids: CASSLARGAQGNTIYF. CDR3 DNA sequence: TGTGCCAGCAGCTTGGCTCGGGGGGCGCAAGGAAACACCATATATTTT. The whole variable domain, filled in from reference TRBV5-6 and TRBJ1-3, reads DAGVTQSPTHLIKTRGQQVTLRCSPKSGHDTVSWYQQALGQGPQFIFQYYEEEERQRGNFPDRFSGHQFPNYSSELNVNALLLGDSALYLCASSLARGAQGNTIYFGEGSWLTVV.

The chain has TRBV27 and TRBJ2-1, with TRBD2 matching 12 bases. After removal of 10 bases from V and 1 base from J, the junction contained 23 bases not matched to a gene. CDR3 length equals 21 residues. The V gene's germline CDR1 is MNHEY and CDR2 SMNVEV (reference sequence). CDR3 region: CATPGQPGLAGPKGSYNEQFF. In DNA, the CDR3 is TGTGCCACCCCGGGACAGCCGGGACTAGCGGGTCCTAAGGGGTCCTACAATGAGCAGTTCTTC.

This chain uses TRBV19 with TRBJ2-7; no definite D call. The CDR3 is made up of 13 amino acids. Trimming took 0 bases from V and 3 from J, leaving 6 bases between them. Germline CDR1 reads LNHDA; CDR2 reads SQIVND (reference sequence). The CDR3 DNA reads as TGTGCCAGTAGTATAGAAGTGGACTACGAGCAGTACTTC. Translated, it gives CASSIEVDYEQYF.

The CDR3 DNA follows: TGTGCCTCGACGGCAGGGGCCTACGAGCAGTACTTC. Its protein is CASTAGAYEQYF. V and J are TRBV30 and TRBJ2-7; tentative D call: TRBD1 (6 bases). The germline V gene encodes CDR1 GTSNPN and CDR2 SVGIG (reference sequence). The CDR3 totals 12 residues. V was trimmed by 7 bases and J by 2 bases, leaving 12 bases between them.

The chain recombines TRBV14 with TRBJ2-7; 7 bases line up with TRBD1. This CDR3 spans 14 amino acids. J was trimmed by 3 bases and V by 1 base; bases with no gene match: 3. CDR1 is SGHDN, CDR2 FVKESK, per germline. Written as DNA, the CDR3 is TGTGCCAGCAGCCAAGCCGGGACAGACTACGAGCAGTACTTC. It codes for CASSQAGTDYEQYF.

As concerns this clone: The sample has other DNA sequences that encode this CDR3 too. J is TRBJ2-1 and V is TRBV15; D is possibly TRBD1 or TRBD2 (5 bases each). Germline lookup yields CDR1 LNHNV and CDR2 YYDKDF (reference sequence). This CDR3 has 15 amino acids. V lost 1 base to trimming and J lost 1 base, with 8 bases between them. CDR3 region: CATSRAGASYNEQFF. The CDR3 coding sequence is TGTGCCACCAGCAGAGCCGGGGCGTCCTACAATGAGCAGTTCTTC. Together with reference TRBV15 and TRBJ2-1, the CDR3 gives the full variable domain: DAMVIQNPRYQVTQFGKPVTLSCSQTLNHNVMYWYQQKSSQAPKLLFHYYDKDFNNEADTPDNFQSRRPNTSFCFLDIRSPGLGDTAMYLCATSRAGASYNEQFFGPGTRLTVL.

The gene calls are TRBV7-9 and TRBJ2-7; possible D gene TRBD2, 6 bases. Germline V gene lookup returns CDR1 SEHNR and CDR2 FQNEAQ (reference sequence). The CDR3 covers 16 residues. Trimming stripped 5 bases from V and 1 base from J, with 18 bases between. CDR3 sequence (DNA): TGTGCCAGCAGCCCCGCGGGCGGGGCAACTTCCTACGAGCAGTACTTC. Translating gives CASSPAGGATSYEQYF.

This chain joins TRBV5-5 and TRBJ2-5; maybe TRBD2 (6 bases). Trimming stripped 2 bases from V and 0 bases from J, with 8 bases between. Germline V gives CDR1 SGHKS, CDR2 YYEKEE (reference sequence). CDR3 length: 14 amino acids. In nucleotides, the CDR3 is TGTGCCAGCAGCTTCGCGGGATACCAAGAGACCCAGTACTTC. This gives the protein CASSFAGYQETQYF.

The chain carries TRBV30 and TRBJ2-2; D is unclear. Per the germline V gene, CDR1 is GTSNPN and CDR2 is SVGIG (reference sequence). V lost 4 bases to trimming and J lost 6 bases, with 12 bases between them. The CDR3 covers 13 residues. CDR3 in amino acids: CAWNRMISGELFF. The CDR3 DNA sequence: TGTGCCTGGAACCGAATGATTTCCGGGGAGCTGTTTTTT.

This sequence joins TRBV19 and TRBJ2-6, with D unresolved. The V end was cut by 3 bases, the J end by 0 bases, with 9 bases between. The CDR3 is made up of 16 amino acids. Germline V gives CDR1 LNHDA, CDR2 SQIVND (reference sequence). The CDR3 sequence is CASSILEHSGANVLTF. The CDR3 DNA sequence: TGTGCCAGTAGTATTCTGGAACACTCTGGGGCCAACGTCCTGACTTTC.

This clone was counted once. This chain uses TRBV19 with TRBJ2-6; D might be TRBD2 (5 bases). The CDR3 sequence is 15 residues long. Trimming stripped 11 bases from V and 4 bases from J, with 18 bases between. CDR1 and CDR2 (germline): LNHDA, SQIVND (reference sequence). The CDR3 sequence: CASKGEGVGANVLTF. The CDR3 DNA sequence: TGTGCCTCAAAGGGTGAGGGAGTCGGGGCCAACGTCCTGACTTTC.